This T cell receptor beta chain was recorded in a study of blood T cell repertoires in COVID-19. Overall study context: Collection of acute and convalescent COVID-19 samples took place in the United States, Italy and Spain. Sources were T cells, B-cell-depleted T cells, or PBMCs; the material itself was cDNA or gDNA.

How the authors handled the data: Amplified reference gene primers provided the basis for estimating nucleated cell counts. This table comes from immunoSEQ multiplex PCR, and its TCRdb copy is limited to in-frame clones, with some not included. V and J calls and clone size are given by that table; D and trimming were obtained from the DNA. Of 200,000 to 300,000 clones detected, 75% to 85% appear once; the ten largest clones hold roughly 5.5%. The CDR3 sequence is 15 residues long. Trimming at V came to 6 bases and at J to 4 bases, leaving 4 bases not matched to a gene. Germline-derived CDR1 and CDR2 are LGHNT and FRNRAP.

Sequencing was done on a sample of peripheral blood. This rearrangement joins TRBV12-5 to TRBJ2-3, with 13 nucleotides matching TRBD2. The sequence came from a human donor in a cohort sampled during active COVID-19. CDR3 amino acids: CASGPGLAGPDTQYF. CDR3 bases: TGTGCTAGTGGACCGGGACTAGCGGGACCAGATACGCAGTATTTT. The whole variable domain, remainder taken from reference TRBV12-5 and TRBJ2-3, is DARVTQTPRHKVTEMGQEVTMRCQPILGHNTVFWYRQTMMQGLELLAYFRNRAPLDDSGMPKDRFSAEMPDATLATLKIQPSEPRDSAVYFCASGPGLAGPDTQYFGPGTRLTVL.